The next 14 T cell receptor beta chains were all read from a single sample in a study of cytomegalovirus exposure and HLA in healthy donors. The repertoire was sequenced with immunoSEQ multiplex PCR; TCRdb's copy has only in-frame clones and lacks some. The table shows fewer than 200,000 clones, with more than 75% occurring only once. Specimen: PBMCs. The receptors were sampled from a woman in her twenties or thirties in good health and CMV-seronegative.

The CDR3 bases are TGTGCCAGCAGTTTAGCTTCGAGTCCAGGGGCGAACTATGGCTACACCTTC. It translates to CASSLASSPGANYGYTF. The V call is TRBV27, the J call TRBJ1-2, with D tentatively TRBD1 (6 bases). Deletions cut 2 bases from V and 2 bases from J, with 18 bases between. This CDR3 is 17 amino acids long. Looked up from germline, CDR1 is MNHEY and CDR2 is SMNVEV (reference sequence).

V and J are TRBV27 and TRBJ2-3, with 10 bases that match TRBD2. The V and J ends lost 4 bases and 2 bases, in that order; junction bases with no gene match: 3. The CDR3 is 15 amino acids. The germline V gene encodes CDR1 MNHEY and CDR2 SMNVEV (reference sequence). CDR3 residues: CASSWTSGDTDTQYF. DNA for the CDR3: TGTGCCAGCAGTTGGACTAGCGGAGACACAGATACGCAGTATTTT.

V usage is TRBV4-1 and J usage is TRBJ1-2; 11 bases line up with TRBD1. CDR1 and CDR2 (germline): MGHRA, YSYEKL. After removal of 4 bases from V and 8 bases from J, the junction contained 9 bases not matched to a gene. This CDR3 has 15 amino acids. The CDR3 DNA reads as TGCGCCAGCAGCCCCCCAGGACAGGGGGCATTCGGCTACACCTTC. This codes for CASSPPGQGAFGYTF.

Here the CDR3 reads CASSDRLAGPSYNEQFF. Written as DNA, the CDR3 is TGTGCCAGCAGTGACCGTCTAGCGGGGCCCTCCTACAATGAGCAGTTCTTC. The chain is built from TRBV6-1 and TRBJ2-1, with 9 bases lining up with TRBD2. The J segment lost 0 bases and the V segment lost 3 bases, leaving 6 bases of the junction unmatched. Germline lookup yields CDR1 MNHNS and CDR2 SASEGT. CDR3 length: 17 residues.

As DNA, the CDR3 is TGTGCCAGCAGGGTCCCCGGGATGCGAAACACTGAAGCTTTCTTT. Translation gives CASRVPGMRNTEAFF. The chain employs TRBV11-2 and TRBJ1-1; D is undetermined. With 6 bases removed from V and 2 bases from J, the gap between germline ends came to 16 bases. The CDR3 contains 15 residues. Germline CDR1 is SGHAT and CDR2 is FQNNGV.

The chain links TRBV5-1 to TRBJ2-7; the D gene is possibly TRBD1 (5 bases). The CDR3 extends over 11 amino acids. Germline V gives CDR1 SGHRS, CDR2 YFSETQ. Between the trimmed V and J ends, which lost 5 bases and 4 bases, there was a span of 7 bases. The DNA for the CDR3 is TGCGCCAGCAGTCAGGGTTACGAGCAGTACTTC. Translation gives CASSQGYEQYF.

V and J are TRBV5-1 and TRBJ1-1, with a tentative D call TRBD1 (5 bases). Germline CDR1 and CDR2: SGHRS and YFSETQ. This CDR3 contains 14 residues. With 5 bases removed from V and 1 base from J, the gap between germline ends came to 12 bases. The CDR3 loop reads CASRTGGRNTEAFF. The CDR3 DNA is TGCGCCAGCAGGACCGGGGGGAGGAACACTGAAGCTTTCTTT.

The rearrangement joins TRBV29-1 to TRBJ1-2; a weak D match, TRBD1 (5 bases). Germline-derived CDR1 and CDR2 are SQVTM and ANQGSEA. Trimming pared 4 bases from V and 4 bases from J, leaving 19 bases between. CDR3 length: 15 residues. The CDR3 reads CSVADGVGRPYGYTF. The CDR3 DNA is TGCAGCGTTGCGGATGGTGTGGGGCGCCCCTATGGCTACACCTTC. Full variable domain (outside the CDR3, taken from reference TRBV29-1 and TRBJ1-2): SAVISQKPSRDICQRGTSLTIQCQVDSQVTMMFWYRQQPGQSLTLIATANQGSEATYESGFVIDKFPISRPNLTFSTLTVSNMSPEDSSIYLCSVADGVGRPYGYTFGSGTRLTVV.

CDR3 DNA: TGCGCCAGCAGCCCGCCGTCAGTAGATACGCAGTATTTT. Translation gives CASSPPSVDTQYF. The chain has TRBV4-1 and TRBJ2-3, with D unresolved. CDR3 size: 13 residues. Trimming left V 4 bases short and J 5 bases short, with 10 bases between. In germline, CDR1 is MGHRA, CDR2 YSYEKL.

The sample holds one count of this clone. The chain couples TRBV11-3 to TRBJ1-1; TRBD1 is a possible D gene (5 bases). This CDR3 spans 16 amino acids. Trimming shortened V by 5 bases and J by 1 base, and 17 bases separated the two germline ends. In germline, CDR1 is SGHNT, CDR2 YENEEA. CDR3 loop: CASSANSGVGNTEAFF. In nucleotides, the CDR3 is TGTGCCAGCAGCGCCAATTCGGGGGTTGGGAACACTGAAGCTTTCTTT.

The genes are TRBV7-8 and TRBJ1-1; TRBD1 matches 9 bases. Germline V gene data show CDR1 as SGHVS and CDR2 as FQNEAQ. Trimming removed 1 base from V and 6 bases from J; junction bases left unmatched: 6. The CDR3 has 15 amino acids. This CDR3 is CASSLGGQGSAEAFF. The CDR3 nucleotides are TGTGCCAGCAGCTTAGGGGGACAGGGTTCCGCTGAAGCTTTCTTT. Variable domain in full (rest from reference TRBV7-8 and TRBJ1-1): GAGVSQSPRYKVAKRGQDVALRCDPISGHVSLFWYQQALGQGPEFLTYFQNEAQLDKSGLPSDRFFAERPEGSVSTLKIQRTQQEDSAVYLCASSLGGQGSAEAFFGQGTRLTVV.

This sequence joins TRBV6-5 and TRBJ1-1; 9 nucleotides align to TRBD1. CDR1 and CDR2 from the germline V gene are MNHEY and SVGAGI. The CDR3 spans 15 residues. Trimming took 4 bases from V and 1 from J; bases not matched to a gene: 4. The CDR3 region has the DNA TGTGCCAGCAGTTCCCCGGGACAGGGGAACACTGAAGCTTTCTTT. It specifies CASSSPGQGNTEAFF.

The chain uses TRBV5-4 and TRBJ2-7; a possible D gene is TRBD2 (6 bases). The CDR3 is 12 residues long. The germline CDR1 and CDR2 sequences are SGHNT and YYREEE (reference sequence). Trimming left V 2 bases short and J 4 bases short, with 7 bases between. The CDR3 DNA reads TGTGCCAGCAGCTTTGGAGGGTACGAGCAGTACTTC. It encodes CASSFGGYEQYF. The whole variable domain, remainder taken from reference TRBV5-4 and TRBJ2-7, is ETGVTQSPTHLIKTRGQQVTLRCSSQSGHNTVSWYQQALGQGPQFIFQYYREEENGRGNFPPRFSGLQFPNYSSELNVNALELDDSALYLCASSFGGYEQYFGPGTRLTVT.

The CDR3 region has the DNA TGTGCCAGCAGTTACTACGGACAGAGCTCTGGAAACACCATATATTTT. Its protein product is CASSYYGQSSGNTIYF. The chain combines TRBV6-6 with TRBJ1-3; the D gene is possibly TRBD1 (6 bases). Germline V gene sequence: CDR1 MNHNY, CDR2 SVGAGI (reference sequence). The CDR3 has 16 residues. Trimming left V 1 base short and J 0 bases short, with 10 bases between.